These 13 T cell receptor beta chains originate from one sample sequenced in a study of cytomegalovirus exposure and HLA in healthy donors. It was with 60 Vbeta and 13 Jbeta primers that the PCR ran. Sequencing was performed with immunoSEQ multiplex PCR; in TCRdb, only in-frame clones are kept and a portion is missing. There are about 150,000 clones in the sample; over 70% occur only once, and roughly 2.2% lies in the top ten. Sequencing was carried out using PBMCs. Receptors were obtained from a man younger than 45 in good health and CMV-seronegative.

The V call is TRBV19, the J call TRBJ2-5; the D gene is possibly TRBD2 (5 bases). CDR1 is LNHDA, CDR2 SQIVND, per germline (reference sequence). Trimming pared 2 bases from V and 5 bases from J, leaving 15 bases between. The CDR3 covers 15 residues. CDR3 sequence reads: CASSISRGGWETQYF. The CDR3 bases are TGTGCCAGTAGTATATCCCGCGGAGGATGGGAGACCCAGTACTTC.

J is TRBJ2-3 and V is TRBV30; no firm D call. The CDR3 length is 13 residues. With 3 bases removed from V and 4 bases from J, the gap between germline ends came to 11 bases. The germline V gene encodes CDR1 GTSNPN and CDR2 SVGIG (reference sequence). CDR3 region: CAWRSTPADTQYF. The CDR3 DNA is TGTGCCTGGAGGTCAACTCCGGCAGATACGCAGTATTTT.

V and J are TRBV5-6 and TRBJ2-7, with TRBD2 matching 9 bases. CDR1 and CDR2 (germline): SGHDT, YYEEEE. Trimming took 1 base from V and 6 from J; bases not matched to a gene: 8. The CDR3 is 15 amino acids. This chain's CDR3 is CASSLLAGASREQYF. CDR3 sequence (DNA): TGTGCCAGCAGCTTGTTAGCGGGGGCTAGTCGCGAGCAGTACTTC.

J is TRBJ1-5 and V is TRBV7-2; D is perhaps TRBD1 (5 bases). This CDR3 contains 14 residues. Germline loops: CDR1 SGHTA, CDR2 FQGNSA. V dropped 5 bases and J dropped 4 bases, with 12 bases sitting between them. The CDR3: CASSPGAGNQPQHF. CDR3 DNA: TGTGCCAGCAGCCCTGGGGCAGGGAATCAGCCCCAGCATTTT.

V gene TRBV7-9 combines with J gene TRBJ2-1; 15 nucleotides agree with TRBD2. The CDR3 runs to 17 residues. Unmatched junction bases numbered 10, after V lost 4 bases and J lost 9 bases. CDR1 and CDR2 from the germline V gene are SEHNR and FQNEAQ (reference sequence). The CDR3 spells CASSSQRGLAGGSEQFF. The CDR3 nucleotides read TGTGCCAGCAGCTCTCAACGGGGACTAGCGGGGGGATCTGAGCAGTTCTTC.

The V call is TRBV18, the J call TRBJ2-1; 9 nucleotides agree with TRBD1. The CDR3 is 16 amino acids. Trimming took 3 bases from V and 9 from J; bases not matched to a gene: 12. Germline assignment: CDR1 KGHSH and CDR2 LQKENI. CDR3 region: CASSPQRAQGAGEQFF. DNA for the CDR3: TGTGCCAGCTCACCCCAACGTGCACAGGGGGCGGGTGAGCAGTTCTTC. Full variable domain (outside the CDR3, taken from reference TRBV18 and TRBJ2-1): NAGVMQNPRHLVRRRGQEARLRCSPMKGHSHVYWYRQLPEEGLKFMVYLQKENIIDESGMPKERFSAEFPKEGPSILRIQQVVRGDSAAYFCASSPQRAQGAGEQFFGPGTRLTVL.

The CDR3 DNA reads TGTGCCAGCTCAGCCAGCGGGGCCAGCTCCTACGAGCAGTACTTC. Protein sequence: CASSASGASSYEQYF. The chain combines TRBV18 with TRBJ2-7, with 7 bases identical to TRBD2. Germline CDR1 reads KGHSH; CDR2 reads LQKENI. J was trimmed by 0 bases and V by 5 bases; bases with no gene match: 7. The CDR3 has 15 amino acids.

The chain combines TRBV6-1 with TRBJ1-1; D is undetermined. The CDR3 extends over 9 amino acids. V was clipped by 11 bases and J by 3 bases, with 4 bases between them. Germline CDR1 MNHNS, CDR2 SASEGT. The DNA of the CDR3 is TGTGCCTCTTACACTGAAGCTTTCTTT. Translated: CASYTEAFF.

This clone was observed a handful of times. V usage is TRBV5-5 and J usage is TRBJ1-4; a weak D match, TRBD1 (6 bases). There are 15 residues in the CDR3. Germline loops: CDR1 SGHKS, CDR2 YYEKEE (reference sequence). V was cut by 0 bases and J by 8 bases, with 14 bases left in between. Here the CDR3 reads CASSLGRGSEEKLFF. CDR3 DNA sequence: TGTGCCAGCAGCTTGGGCAGGGGTTCGGAGGAAAAACTGTTTTTT.

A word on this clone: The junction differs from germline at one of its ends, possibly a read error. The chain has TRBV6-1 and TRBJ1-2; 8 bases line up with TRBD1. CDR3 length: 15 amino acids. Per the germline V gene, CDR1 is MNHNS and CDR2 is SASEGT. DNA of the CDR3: TGTGCCAGCAGAGGGACAGGAACGGCTAACTATGGCTACCCCTTC. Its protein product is CASRGTGTANYGYPF.

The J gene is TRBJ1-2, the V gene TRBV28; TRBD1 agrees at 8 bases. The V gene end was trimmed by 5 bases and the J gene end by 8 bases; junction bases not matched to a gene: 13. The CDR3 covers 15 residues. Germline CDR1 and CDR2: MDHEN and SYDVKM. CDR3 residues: CASSGRTGPLSGYTF. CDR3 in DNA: TGTGCCAGCAGTGGAAGGACAGGGCCCCTGAGCGGCTACACCTTC.

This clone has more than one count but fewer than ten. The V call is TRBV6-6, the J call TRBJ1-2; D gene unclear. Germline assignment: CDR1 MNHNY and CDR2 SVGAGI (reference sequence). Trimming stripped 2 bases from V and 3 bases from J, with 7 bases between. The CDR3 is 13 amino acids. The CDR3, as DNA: TGTGCCAGCAGTTACGGGCAGCACTATGGCTACACCTTC. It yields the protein CASSYGQHYGYTF.

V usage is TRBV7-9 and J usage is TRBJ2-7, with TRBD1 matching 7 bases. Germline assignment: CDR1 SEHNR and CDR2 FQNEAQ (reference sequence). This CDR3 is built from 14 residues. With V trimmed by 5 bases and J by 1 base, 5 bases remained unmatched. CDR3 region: CASSAPGQSYEQYF. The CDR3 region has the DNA TGTGCCAGCAGCGCCCCGGGACAGTCCTACGAGCAGTACTTC. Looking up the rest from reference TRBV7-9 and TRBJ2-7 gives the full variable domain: DTGVSQNPRHKITKRGQNVTFRCDPISEHNRLYWYRQTLGQGPEFLTYFQNEAQLEKSRLLSDRFSAERPKGSFSTLEIQRTEQGDSAMYLCASSAPGQSYEQYFGPGTRLTVT.